This passage covers 9 T cell receptor beta chains from one sample sequenced in a study of chemoradiotherapy in HPV16-positive cancers. Only in-frame clones appear in the TCRdb table, and some are missing; sequencing was by immunoSEQ multiplex PCR. This repertoire shows a few thousand clones, 93% found once; its top ten account for roughly 4.5%. This specimen was acquired from a patient who underwent chemoradiotherapy. These receptors all stem from a human donor with HPV-associated anogenital cancer.

The chain recombines TRBV2 with TRBJ1-4; 8 nucleotides agree with TRBD1. The V and J ends lost 6 bases and 0 bases, in that order; junction bases with no gene match: 9. The CDR3 contains 17 residues. Germline values: CDR1 SNHLY, CDR2 FYNNEI. The chain's CDR3 is CASRARGLIATNEKLFF. In nucleotides, the CDR3 is TGTGCCAGCAGAGCCAGGGGGCTGATTGCAACTAATGAAAAACTGTTTTTT.

The J gene is TRBJ2-7, the V gene TRBV7-9, with 8 bases that match TRBD1. Per germline, CDR1 SEHNR and CDR2 FQNEAQ (reference sequence). V shed 5 bases and J 4 bases; nucleotides not matched to a gene: 16. This CDR3 has 17 amino acids. The CDR3 here is CASSRSSVGQGSYEQYF. CDR3 nucleotides: TGTGCCAGCAGCCGCTCCAGCGTTGGACAGGGATCTTACGAGCAGTACTTC.

In its sample, this clone was seen once. V is TRBV19 and J is TRBJ1-2; 10 nucleotides agree with TRBD1. The V gene's germline CDR1 is LNHDA and CDR2 SQIVND (reference sequence). CDR3 length: 13 residues. Losses at the gene ends were 8 bases for V and 6 bases for J; bases not matched to a gene: 6. CDR3 nucleotides: TGTGCCAGTCGGGACAGGGGAGGAGATGGCTACACCTTC. This translates into CASRDRGGDGYTF. Variable domain in full (rest from reference TRBV19 and TRBJ1-2): DGGITQSPKYLFRKEGQNVTLSCEQNLNHDAMYWYRQDPGQGLRLIYYSQIVNDFQKGDIAEGYSVSREKKESFPLTVTSAQKNPTAFYLCASRDRGGDGYTFGSGTRLTVV.

This rearrangement joins TRBV5-6 to TRBJ1-1; D remains unclear. V was shortened by 4 bases and J by 1 base, with 2 bases between the two germline ends. This CDR3 contains 11 residues. Germline V lookup: CDR1 SGHDT, CDR2 YYEEEE. CDR3 residues: CASSRNTEAFF. The CDR3 region has the DNA TGTGCCAGCAGCCGGAACACTGAAGCTTTCTTT.

This chain links TRBV4-1 with TRBJ2-7, with TRBD2 matching 10 bases. Germline V gene sequence: CDR1 MGHRA, CDR2 YSYEKL. There are 17 residues in the CDR3. V lost 1 base, J lost 7 bases, and 13 bases stayed unmatched. The CDR3 sequence: CASSQGTGLATAGEQYF. The CDR3 coding sequence is TGCGCCAGCAGCCAAGGGACGGGACTAGCGACAGCTGGGGAGCAGTACTTC.

The chain joins TRBV2 to TRBJ1-3; TRBD1 is a possible D gene (5 bases). The CDR3 runs 15 residues. Between the trimmed V and J ends, which lost 2 bases and 0 bases, there was a span of 8 bases. The germline V gene has CDR1 SNHLY and CDR2 FYNNEI. Here the CDR3 DNA reads TGTGCCAGCAGTGAATTGGGGCTCTCTGGAAACACCATATATTTT. It is translated as CASSELGLSGNTIYF.

The rearrangement links TRBV19 to TRBJ2-7, with D possibly called TRBD1 or TRBD2 (5 bases each). Germline-derived CDR1 and CDR2 are LNHDA and SQIVND (reference sequence). V was trimmed by 3 bases and J by 0 bases, leaving 12 bases between them. The CDR3 spans 15 residues. This CDR3 reads CASSIGGMSSYEQYF. Here the CDR3 DNA reads TGTGCCAGTAGTATTGGGGGAATGAGCTCCTACGAGCAGTACTTC.

The chain carries TRBV5-6 and TRBJ1-3, with TRBD1 as a possible D gene (5 bases). Trimming left V 4 bases short and J 4 bases short, with 9 bases between. CDR1 SGHDT and CDR2 YYEEEE come from the germline V gene. The CDR3 has 13 residues. The CDR3 DNA reads TGTGCCAGCAGCCAAGGGGCAGGAAACACCATATATTTT. This codes for CASSQGAGNTIYF.

The rearrangement links TRBV6-1 to TRBJ2-1; TRBD2 aligns across 8 bases. Germline V gene data show CDR1 as MNHNS and CDR2 as SASEGT. The length of the CDR3 is 14 residues. V trimming: 6 bases; J trimming: 4 bases; junction bases outside the gene matches: 5. CDR3 DNA: TGTGCCAGCAGCGAACTAGCGGAGTACAATGAGCAGTTCTTC. Protein sequence: CASSELAEYNEQFF.